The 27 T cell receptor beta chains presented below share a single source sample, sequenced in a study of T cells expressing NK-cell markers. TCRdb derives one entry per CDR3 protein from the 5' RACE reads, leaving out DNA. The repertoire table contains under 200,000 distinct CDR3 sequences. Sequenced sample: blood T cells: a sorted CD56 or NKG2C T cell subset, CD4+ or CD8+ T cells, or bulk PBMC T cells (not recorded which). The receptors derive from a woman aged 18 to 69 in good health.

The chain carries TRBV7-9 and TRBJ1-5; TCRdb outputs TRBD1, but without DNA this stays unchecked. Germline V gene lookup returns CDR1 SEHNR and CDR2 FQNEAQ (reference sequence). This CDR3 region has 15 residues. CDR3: CASSWTGQGNQPQHF. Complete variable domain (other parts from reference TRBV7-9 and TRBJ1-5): DTGVSQNPRHKITKRGQNVTFRCDPISEHNRLYWYRQTLGQGPEFLTYFQNEAQLEKSRLLSDRFSAERPKGSFSTLEIQRTEQGDSAMYLCASSWTGQGNQPQHFGDGTRLSIL.

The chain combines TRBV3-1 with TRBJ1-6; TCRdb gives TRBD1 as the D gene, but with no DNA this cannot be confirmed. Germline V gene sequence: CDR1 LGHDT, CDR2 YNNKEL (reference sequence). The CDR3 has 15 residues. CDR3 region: CASSQERGRYSPLHF.

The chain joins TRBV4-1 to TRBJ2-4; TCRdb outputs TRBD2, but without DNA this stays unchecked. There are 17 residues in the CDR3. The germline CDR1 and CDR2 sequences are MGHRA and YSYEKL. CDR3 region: CASSQSGTSGMGDIQYF.

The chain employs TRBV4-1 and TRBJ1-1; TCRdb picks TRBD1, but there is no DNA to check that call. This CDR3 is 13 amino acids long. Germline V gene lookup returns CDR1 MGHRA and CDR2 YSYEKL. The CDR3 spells CASSQEVGVAAFF.

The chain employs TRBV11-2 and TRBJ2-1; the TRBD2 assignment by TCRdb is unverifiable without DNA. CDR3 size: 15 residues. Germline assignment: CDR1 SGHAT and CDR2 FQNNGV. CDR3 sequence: CASSPRGGPPNEQFF.

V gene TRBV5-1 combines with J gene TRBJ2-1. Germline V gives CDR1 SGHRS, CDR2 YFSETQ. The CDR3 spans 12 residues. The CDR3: CASSQNTDEQFF.

This CDR3 is CASSSPTSGNSYEQYF. The V call is TRBV11-2, the J call TRBJ2-7; TCRdb indicates TRBD2, and absent DNA this call remains unverified. The germline V gene encodes CDR1 SGHAT and CDR2 FQNNGV. The CDR3 contains 16 residues. Variable domain in full (rest from reference TRBV11-2 and TRBJ2-7): EAGVAQSPRYKIIEKRQSVAFWCNPISGHATLYWYQQILGQGPKLLIQFQNNGVVDDSQLPKDRFSAERLKGVDSTLKIQPAKLEDSAVYLCASSSPTSGNSYEQYFGPGTRLTVT.

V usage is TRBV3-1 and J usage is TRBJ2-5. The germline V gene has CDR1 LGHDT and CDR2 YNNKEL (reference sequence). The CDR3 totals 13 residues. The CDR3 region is CASSPRAYGTQYF.

The CDR3 sequence is CASSRGQGNTGELFF. This chain joins TRBV6-2 or TRBV6-3 and TRBJ2-2; the TCRdb call, TRBD1, lacks DNA for checking. Per the germline V gene, CDR1 is MNHEY and CDR2 is SVGEGT. This CDR3 comprises 15 residues.

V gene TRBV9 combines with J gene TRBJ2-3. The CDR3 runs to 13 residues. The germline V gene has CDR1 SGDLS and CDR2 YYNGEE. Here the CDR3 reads CASSLDHTDTQYF.

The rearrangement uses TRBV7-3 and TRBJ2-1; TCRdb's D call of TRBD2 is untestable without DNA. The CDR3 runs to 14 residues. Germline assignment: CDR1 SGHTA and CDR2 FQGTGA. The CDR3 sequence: CASSPSTSVHEQFF.

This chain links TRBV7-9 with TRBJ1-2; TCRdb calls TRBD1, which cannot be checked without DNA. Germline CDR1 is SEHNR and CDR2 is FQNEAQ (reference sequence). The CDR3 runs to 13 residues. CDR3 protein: CASSPYRGYGYTF.

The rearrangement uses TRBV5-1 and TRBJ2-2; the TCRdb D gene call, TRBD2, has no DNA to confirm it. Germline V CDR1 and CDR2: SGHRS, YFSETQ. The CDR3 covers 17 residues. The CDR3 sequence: CASSLITGGQNTGELFF. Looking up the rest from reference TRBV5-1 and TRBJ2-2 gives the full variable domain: KAGVTQTPRYLIKTRGQQVTLSCSPISGHRSVSWYQQTPGQGLQFLFEYFSETQRNKGNFPGRFSGRQFSNSRSEMNVSTLELGDSALYLCASSLITGGQNTGELFFGEGSRLTVL.

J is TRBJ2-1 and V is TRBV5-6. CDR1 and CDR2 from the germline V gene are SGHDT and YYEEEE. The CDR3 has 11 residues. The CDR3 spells CASSYVNEQFF.

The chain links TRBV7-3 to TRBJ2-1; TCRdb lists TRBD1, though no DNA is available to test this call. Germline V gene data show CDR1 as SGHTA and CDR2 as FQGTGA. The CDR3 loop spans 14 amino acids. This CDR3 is CASSPPSRPNEQFF.

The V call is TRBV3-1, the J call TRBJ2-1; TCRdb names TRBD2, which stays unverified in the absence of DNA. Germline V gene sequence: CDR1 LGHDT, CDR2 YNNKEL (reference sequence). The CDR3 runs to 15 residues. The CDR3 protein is CASSQVGLAGDEQFF.

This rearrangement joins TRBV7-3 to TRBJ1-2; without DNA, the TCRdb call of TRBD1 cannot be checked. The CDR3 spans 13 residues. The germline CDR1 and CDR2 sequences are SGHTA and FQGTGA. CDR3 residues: CASSQGKDYGYTF. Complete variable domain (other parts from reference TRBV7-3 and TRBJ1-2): GAGVSQTPSNKVTEKGKYVELRCDPISGHTALYWYRQSLGQGPEFLIYFQGTGAADDSGLPNDRFFAVRPEGSVSTLKIQRTERGDSAVYLCASSQGKDYGYTFGSGTRLTVV.

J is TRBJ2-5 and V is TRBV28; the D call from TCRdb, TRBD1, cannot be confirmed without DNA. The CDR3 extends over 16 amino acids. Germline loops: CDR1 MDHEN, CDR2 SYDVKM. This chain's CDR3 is CASSHLMGGGSETQYF.

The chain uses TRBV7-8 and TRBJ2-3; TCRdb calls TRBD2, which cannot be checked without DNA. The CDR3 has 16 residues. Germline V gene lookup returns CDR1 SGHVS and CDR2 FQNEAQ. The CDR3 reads CASRPTSGRAKDTQYF.

CDR3 region: CAGGDRNYGYTF. The chain has TRBV3-1 and TRBJ1-2; TCRdb's D call, TRBD1, is unchecked because there is no DNA. Germline loops: CDR1 LGHDT, CDR2 YNNKEL (reference sequence). The CDR3 is 12 residues long.

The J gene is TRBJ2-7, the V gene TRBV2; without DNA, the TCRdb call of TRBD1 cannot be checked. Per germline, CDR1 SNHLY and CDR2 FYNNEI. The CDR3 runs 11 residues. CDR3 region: CASGAGGKQYF. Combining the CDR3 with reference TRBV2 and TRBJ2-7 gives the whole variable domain EPEVTQTPSHQVTQMGQEVILRCVPISNHLYFYWYRQILGQKVEFLVSFYNNEISEKSEIFDDQFSVERPDGSNFTLKIRSTKLEDSAMYFCASGAGGKQYFGPGTRLTVT.

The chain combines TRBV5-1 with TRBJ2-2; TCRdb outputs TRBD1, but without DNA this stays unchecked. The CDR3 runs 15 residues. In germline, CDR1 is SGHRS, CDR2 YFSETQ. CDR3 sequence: CASSLEEQGTGELFF.

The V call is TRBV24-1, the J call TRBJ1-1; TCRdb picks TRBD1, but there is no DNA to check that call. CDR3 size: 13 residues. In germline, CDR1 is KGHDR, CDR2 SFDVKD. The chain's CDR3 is CATQGQPNTEAFF.

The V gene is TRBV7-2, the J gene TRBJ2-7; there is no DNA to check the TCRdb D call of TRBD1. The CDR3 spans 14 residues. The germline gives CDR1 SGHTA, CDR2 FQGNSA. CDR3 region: CASSGSGAIYEQYF.

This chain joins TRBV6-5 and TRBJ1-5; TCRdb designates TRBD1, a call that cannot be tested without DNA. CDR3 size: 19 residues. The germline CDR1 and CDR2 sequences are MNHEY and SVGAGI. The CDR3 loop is CASSYRSTGGAYGNQPQHF.

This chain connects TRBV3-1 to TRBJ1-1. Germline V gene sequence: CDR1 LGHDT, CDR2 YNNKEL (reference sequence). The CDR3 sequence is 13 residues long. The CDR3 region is CASSQVTGAEAFF.

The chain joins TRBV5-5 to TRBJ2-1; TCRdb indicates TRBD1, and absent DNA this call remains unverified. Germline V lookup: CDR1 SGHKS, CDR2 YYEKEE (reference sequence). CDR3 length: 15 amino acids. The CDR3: CASSPSPGAYNEQFF.